This T cell receptor (beta chain) was documented in a study of coeliac disease. Study background: High-resolution HLA typing was lacking; TRBV7-2 bias was queried instead.

The CDR3 totals 15 residues. CDR1 SGHRS and CDR2 YFSETQ come from the germline V gene. Trimming removed 5 bases from V and 4 bases from J, with 16 bases in between. Study conclusions and caveats: Known gliadin-specific TRB sequences: about 55% of the 18 coeliac samples, only 1 of 6 controls. Lamina propria and intraepithelial cell fractions may contain each other's cells.

Data came from immunoSEQ multiplex PCR; TCRdb stores just in-frame clones and leaves some out. The data contain about 4,700 clones, under 65% of them seen just once; the ten biggest clones take up 10% to 12%. Sequencing used one aliquot of about 500,000 cells per fraction. Of note for this clone: Antigen unknown.

Sequenced input: lamina propria lymphocytes from the gut. This sequence originates from a woman in her 70s with celiac disease. The V call is TRBV5-1, the J call TRBJ2-1; possibly TRBD2 for D (6 bases). The CDR3 loop reads CASSIPGTLYNEQFF. The CDR3 coding sequence is TGCGCCAGCAGTATACCCGGGACTTTGTACAATGAGCAGTTCTTC. The complete variable domain, with remaining parts taken from reference TRBV5-1 and TRBJ2-1, reads KAGVTQTPRYLIKTRGQQVTLSCSPISGHRSVSWYQQTPGQGLQFLFEYFSETQRNKGNFPGRFSGRQFSNSRSEMNVSTLELGDSALYLCASSIPGTLYNEQFFGPGTRLTVL.